This is a list of T cell receptor beta chains from one sample in a study of OX40 agonist ivuxolimab in advanced cancers. Profiled with immunoSEQ multiplex PCR; TCRdb holds only in-frame clones, not every one. This table holds roughly 90,000 clones, around 85% found once. This specimen was CD4+ or CD8+ T cells sorted from blood, taken in a trial of the OX40 agonist ivuxolimab. The receptors were sampled from an adult with an advanced solid tumor such as melanoma, head and neck, liver or kidney cancer. The CDR3 runs from the conserved cysteine through the conserved F or W. The D gene is left open where the match is weak. Clone size, where shown, is once, few, many, or a class for clones that have expanded.

cdr3_length: 13
v_call: TRBV5-1
j_call: TRBJ1-1
clone_size: few
d_call: -
cdr3_nt: TGCGCCAGCAGCCCTAATACAGGGACTGAAGCTTTCTTT
cdr3_aa: CASSPNTGTEAFF

cdr3_length: 17
v_call: TRBV5-1
j_call: TRBJ1-6
clone_size: few
d_call: -
cdr3_nt: TGCGCCAGCAGCAGAGGGGGGGACCTTAATTATAATTCACCCCTCCACTTT
cdr3_aa: CASSRGGDLNYNSPLHF

cdr3_length: 14
v_call: TRBV28
j_call: TRBJ1-2
clone_size: -
d_call: -
cdr3_nt: TGTGCCAGCAGACCCGCTGGATTAGCCTATGGCTACACCTTC
cdr3_aa: CASRPAGLAYGYTF

cdr3_length: 11
v_call: TRBV5-6
j_call: TRBJ1-1
clone_size: -
d_call: -
cdr3_nt: TGTGCCAGCAGCTTGAACACTGAAGCTTTCTTT
cdr3_aa: CASSLNTEAFF

cdr3_length: 16
v_call: TRBV7-9
j_call: TRBJ2-1
clone_size: few
d_call: TRBD2
cdr3_nt: TGTGCCAGCAGCCCGAACCCTGAGCGGGGGCGGGATGAGCAGTTCTTC
cdr3_aa: CASSPNPERGRDEQFF

cdr3_length: 16
v_call: TRBV2
j_call: TRBJ2-6
clone_size: once
d_call: -
cdr3_nt: TGTGCCAGCAGCCTAAACAGGCGGTCGGGGGCCAACGTCCTGACTTTC
cdr3_aa: CASSLNRRSGANVLTF

cdr3_length: 12
v_call: TRBV28
j_call: TRBJ1-2
clone_size: -
d_call: -
cdr3_nt: TGTGCCAGCAGTTTAAAGGGTGGAGGCTACACCTTC
cdr3_aa: CASSLKGGGYTF

cdr3_length: 19
v_call: TRBV30
j_call: TRBJ2-1
clone_size: few
d_call: -
cdr3_nt: TGTGCCTGGAGTGTATTCTCTGGAAGATACCCCCCCAGGGGCAATGAGCAGTTCTTC
cdr3_aa: CAWSVFSGRYPPRGNEQFF

cdr3_length: 16
v_call: TRBV14
j_call: TRBJ2-1
clone_size: -
d_call: TRBD2
cdr3_nt: TGTGCCAGCAGCCAAGCCCAGGGACTAGCGGTCCATGAGCAGTTCTTC
cdr3_aa: CASSQAQGLAVHEQFF

cdr3_length: 15
v_call: TRBV10-2
j_call: TRBJ1-5
clone_size: -
d_call: -
cdr3_nt: TGCGCCAGCAGTGACGGCACAATGAGCAATCAGCCCCAGCATTTT
cdr3_aa: CASSDGTMSNQPQHF

cdr3_length: 13
v_call: TRBV6-1
j_call: TRBJ1-1
clone_size: -
d_call: -
cdr3_nt: TGTGCCAGCTCCTCCGCCGGTCGGGCTGAAGCTTTCTTT
cdr3_aa: CASSSAGRAEAFF

cdr3_length: 16
v_call: TRBV5-1
j_call: TRBJ1-6
clone_size: -
d_call: -
cdr3_nt: TGCGCCAGCAGCTTGGGGGTCGGCCAGATGAATTCACCCCTCCACTTT
cdr3_aa: CASSLGVGQMNSPLHF

cdr3_length: 13
v_call: TRBV29-1
j_call: TRBJ1-3
clone_size: -
d_call: -
cdr3_nt: TGCAGCGCCAGAGGGCATTCTGGAAACACCATATATTTT
cdr3_aa: CSARGHSGNTIYF

cdr3_length: 15
v_call: TRBV6-9
j_call: TRBJ2-6
clone_size: -
d_call: -
cdr3_nt: TGTGCCAGCAGTTATGATCACTCTGGGGCCAACGTCCTGACTTTC
cdr3_aa: CASSYDHSGANVLTF

cdr3_length: 15
v_call: TRBV19
j_call: TRBJ1-5
clone_size: -
d_call: -
cdr3_nt: TGTGCCAGTAGTAACATTAGACAGCGCAATCAGCCCCAGCATTTT
cdr3_aa: CASSNIRQRNQPQHF

cdr3_length: 14
v_call: TRBV6-5
j_call: TRBJ1-2
clone_size: few
d_call: -
cdr3_nt: TGTGCCAGCAGTTACCAGGACAGAGGATATGGCTACACCTTC
cdr3_aa: CASSYQDRGYGYTF

cdr3_length: 15
v_call: TRBV11-3
j_call: TRBJ2-7
clone_size: -
d_call: -
cdr3_nt: TGTGCCAGCAGCCCTGGACCGTCATCTACCTACGAGCAGTACTTC
cdr3_aa: CASSPGPSSTYEQYF

cdr3_length: 14
v_call: TRBV6-1
j_call: TRBJ1-4
clone_size: -
d_call: -
cdr3_nt: TGTGCCAGCAGTTCCCAGACAGGTTACGAAAAACTGTTTTTT
cdr3_aa: CASSSQTGYEKLFF

cdr3_length: 15
v_call: TRBV28
j_call: TRBJ1-4
clone_size: -
d_call: -
cdr3_nt: TGTGCCAGCCTAAAAGGGAGGGTCCGCCATGAAAAACTGTTTTTT
cdr3_aa: CASLKGRVRHEKLFF

cdr3_length: 15
v_call: TRBV19
j_call: TRBJ2-2
clone_size: -
d_call: -
cdr3_nt: TGTGCCAGTAGTCCCGGGACATCGAACACCGGGGAGCTGTTTTTT
cdr3_aa: CASSPGTSNTGELFF

cdr3_length: 14
v_call: TRBV7-8
j_call: TRBJ1-2
clone_size: -
d_call: -
cdr3_nt: TGTGCCAGCAGCCTCGACGGTGCTAACTATGGCTACACCTTC
cdr3_aa: CASSLDGANYGYTF

cdr3_length: 12
v_call: TRBV29-1
j_call: TRBJ1-4
clone_size: few
d_call: -
cdr3_nt: TGCAGCGTTGTCGCAGGGAGTGAAAAACTGTTTTTT
cdr3_aa: CSVVAGSEKLFF

cdr3_length: 16
v_call: TRBV11-3
j_call: TRBJ1-5
clone_size: -
d_call: -
cdr3_nt: TGTGCCAGCAGTGCCGGGTCCTTGGAGAGCAATCAGTCCCAGCATTTT
cdr3_aa: CASSAGSLESNQSQHF

cdr3_length: 16
v_call: TRBV5-4
j_call: TRBJ2-3
clone_size: few
d_call: TRBD2
cdr3_nt: TGTGCCAGCAGCGCCGGGACTAGCGGGAGGGGGGATACGCAGTATTTT
cdr3_aa: CASSAGTSGRGDTQYF

cdr3_length: 12
v_call: TRBV6-1
j_call: TRBJ1-4
clone_size: -
d_call: -
cdr3_nt: TGTGCCAGCAGTGAAGCGGCTGAAAAACTGTTTTTT
cdr3_aa: CASSEAAEKLFF

cdr3_length: 15
v_call: TRBV28
j_call: TRBJ1-2
clone_size: -
d_call: -
cdr3_nt: TGTGCCAGCAGTTTGGAGGGGCTATTGAACTATGGCTACACCTTC
cdr3_aa: CASSLEGLLNYGYTF

cdr3_length: 16
v_call: TRBV14
j_call: TRBJ2-2
clone_size: once
d_call: -
cdr3_nt: TGTGCCAGCAGCCAATATTTCGGGGGGAACACCGGGGAGCTGTTTTTT
cdr3_aa: CASSQYFGGNTGELFF